These 27 T cell receptor beta chains came from one sample sequenced in a study of control samples from healthy donors and cancer patients. Data came from immunoSEQ multiplex PCR; TCRdb stores just in-frame clones and leaves some out. Among approximately 100,000 clones listed, roughly 86% were seen once. Sequencing input: blood. These receptors were obtained from a man between 60 and 70 years old in good health.

This chain links TRBV5-4 with TRBJ2-2; 11 bases are shared with TRBD2. Germline V gene sequence: CDR1 SGHNT, CDR2 YYREEE (reference sequence). Trimming at V came to 4 bases and at J to 6 bases, leaving 11 bases not matched to a gene. This CDR3 comprises 17 residues. In DNA, the CDR3 is TGTGCCAGCAGCCCACTAGCGGGGGTGAGGGAGGCCGGGGAGCTGTTTTTT. Its translation is CASSPLAGVREAGELFF.

In this sample, this clone turned up a few times. The CDR3 region is CASTDPATGDTGELFF. DNA of the CDR3: TGTGCCAGTACCGACCCGGCGACTGGCGACACCGGGGAGCTGTTTTTT. V gene TRBV19 combines with J gene TRBJ2-2; no definite D call. V was clipped by 7 bases and J by 3 bases, with 18 bases between them. The length of the CDR3 is 16 residues. Germline values: CDR1 LNHDA, CDR2 SQIVND (reference sequence).

The genes are TRBV19 and TRBJ1-5; possible D gene TRBD1, 6 bases. The germline CDR1 and CDR2 sequences are LNHDA and SQIVND (reference sequence). Trimming removed 3 bases at V and 0 bases at J, with 24 bases between. This CDR3 contains 20 residues. The CDR3 nucleotides are TGTGCCAGTAGTATGAGGGACCAGGGGCGGGTGGATTATAGCAATCAGCCCCAGCATTTT. Protein product: CASSMRDQGRVDYSNQPQHF. The full variable domain, with the rest looked up from reference TRBV19 and TRBJ1-5, is DGGITQSPKYLFRKEGQNVTLSCEQNLNHDAMYWYRQDPGQGLRLIYYSQIVNDFQKGDIAEGYSVSREKKESFPLTVTSAQKNPTAFYLCASSMRDQGRVDYSNQPQHFGDGTRLSIL.

The rearrangement links TRBV6-5 to TRBJ2-7; D tentatively fits TRBD1 or TRBD2 (5 bases each). Germline lookup yields CDR1 MNHEY and CDR2 SVGAGI. The germline V and J ends were trimmed by 8 bases and 2 bases, with 16 bases remaining between them. This CDR3 region has 14 residues. The CDR3 region has the DNA TGTGCCAGCGGTCAGGGACGGCAGACCTACGAGCAGTACTTC. This translates into CASGQGRQTYEQYF.

This clone was counted between two and nine times. This chain joins TRBV7-9 and TRBJ2-1; 15 bases line up with TRBD2. J gave up 4 bases and V 0 bases, and 7 bases lay outside the gene matches. This CDR3 is 19 amino acids long. The V gene's germline CDR1 is SEHNR and CDR2 FQNEAQ (reference sequence). For the CDR3, the DNA is TGTGCCAGCAGCTTAGCGGGACTAGCGGGAGGAGGCCAATACAATGAGCAGTTCTTC. It encodes CASSLAGLAGGGQYNEQFF.

This chain joins TRBV19 and TRBJ2-7, with 8 bases identical to TRBD1. The CDR3 has 15 residues. Trimming took 3 bases from V and 0 from J; bases not matched to a gene: 4. Germline values: CDR1 LNHDA, CDR2 SQIVND (reference sequence). The CDR3 reads CASSIMGQVSYEQYF. The CDR3 DNA reads TGTGCCAGTAGTATTATGGGACAGGTCTCCTACGAGCAGTACTTC. Full variable domain (missing parts from reference TRBV19 and TRBJ2-7): DGGITQSPKYLFRKEGQNVTLSCEQNLNHDAMYWYRQDPGQGLRLIYYSQIVNDFQKGDIAEGYSVSREKKESFPLTVTSAQKNPTAFYLCASSIMGQVSYEQYFGPGTRLTVT.

This clone turned up a few times. The chain carries TRBV19 and TRBJ1-5; possible D gene TRBD1, 6 bases. This CDR3 spans 16 amino acids. V gave up 3 bases and J gave up 7 bases, with 19 bases separating them. Germline CDR1 is LNHDA and CDR2 is SQIVND (reference sequence). The CDR3 DNA sequence: TGTGCCAGTAGTATGGGACAAGCGGGTGGGGGGCAGCCCCAGCATTTT. Its translation is CASSMGQAGGGQPQHF.

This rearrangement joins TRBV9 to TRBJ1-4; the match to TRBD1 covers 9 bases. Per germline, CDR1 SGDLS and CDR2 YYNGEE. V shed 0 bases and J 3 bases; nucleotides not matched to a gene: 3. The CDR3 spans 16 residues. The CDR3: CASSVDTGGSNEKLFF. The DNA for the CDR3 is TGTGCCAGCAGCGTAGACACAGGGGGCTCTAATGAAAAACTGTTTTTT.

In its sample, this clone was seen once. The rearrangement links TRBV18 to TRBJ1-2; possibly TRBD1 for D (6 bases). CDR3 length: 14 residues. Germline V gives CDR1 KGHSH, CDR2 LQKENI. Between the trimmed V and J ends, which lost 6 bases and 2 bases, there was a span of 13 bases. In DNA form, the CDR3 reads TGTGCCAGCTCTCCTGGGACATTCAACTATGGCTACACCTTC. Protein: CASSPGTFNYGYTF.

J is TRBJ1-4 and V is TRBV18; D is perhaps TRBD1 (5 bases). The CDR3 is 16 residues long. Germline V lookup: CDR1 KGHSH, CDR2 LQKENI. Trimming stripped 0 bases from V and 8 bases from J, with 16 bases between. The CDR3 region has the DNA TGTGCCAGCTCACCACCGATCCGGGAGGGGAGAGAAAAACTGTTTTTT. Translating it yields CASSPPIREGREKLFF.

The rearrangement uses TRBV7-9 and TRBJ1-1; 7 bases fit TRBD1. With 0 bases clipped from V and 8 bases from J, the junction kept 0 bases outside the gene matches. The V gene's germline CDR1 is SEHNR and CDR2 FQNEAQ (reference sequence). The CDR3 covers 12 residues. For the CDR3, the DNA is TGTGCCAGCAGCTTAGCACAGGGGGAAGCTTTCTTT. Amino acids: CASSLAQGEAFF.

A word on this clone: The same CDR3 arises from other DNA sequences in this sample as well. This rearrangement joins TRBV5-1 to TRBJ2-7, with TRBD2 matching over 8 bases. CDR1 and CDR2 (germline): SGHRS, YFSETQ. The trim removed 1 base at V and 2 bases at J, leaving 2 bases unmatched. The CDR3 sequence is 14 residues long. The CDR3 is CASSLTSGTYEQYF. CDR3 nucleotide sequence: TGCGCCAGCAGCTTGACTAGCGGAACCTACGAGCAGTACTTC.

This clone was detected a few times. The gene calls are TRBV7-2 and TRBJ1-6, with no clear D. Germline V gene sequence: CDR1 SGHTA, CDR2 FQGNSA. V gave up 5 bases and J gave up 9 bases, with 11 bases separating them. The length of the CDR3 is 13 residues. The CDR3 here is CASSPRTGSPLHF. CDR3 sequence (DNA): TGTGCCAGCAGCCCCAGGACGGGTTCACCCCTCCACTTT.

The V call is TRBV29-1, the J call TRBJ1-3, with D perhaps matching TRBD1 (6 bases). This CDR3 has 14 amino acids. Trimming stripped 6 bases from V and 2 bases from J, with 14 bases between. Germline CDR1 is SQVTM and CDR2 is ANQGSEA. CDR3 residues: CSVRTGRTGNTIYF. CDR3 in DNA: TGCAGCGTACGCACAGGGCGGACTGGAAACACCATATATTTT.

CDR3 nucleotide sequence: TGCGCCAGCAGCCAAGGCGGGAGCTCCTACAATGAGCAGTTCTTC. Protein: CASSQGGSSYNEQFF. This chain connects TRBV4-1 to TRBJ2-1; 7 nucleotides align to TRBD2. With 1 base clipped from V and 0 bases from J, the junction kept 0 bases outside the gene matches. This CDR3 region has 15 residues. In germline, CDR1 is MGHRA, CDR2 YSYEKL.

The rearrangement links TRBV6-5 to TRBJ2-7; no clear D. Looked up from germline, CDR1 is MNHEY and CDR2 is SVGAGI. Trimming left V 6 bases short and J 2 bases short, with 8 bases between. CDR3 length: 12 amino acids. The CDR3 DNA reads TGTGCCAGCAGCCCCGGCCCCTACGAGCAGTACTTC. This codes for CASSPGPYEQYF.

The chain employs TRBV27 and TRBJ1-4; the D gene is possibly TRBD1 (6 bases). Trimming cost V 5 bases and J 8 bases, with 18 bases left between them. This CDR3 is 15 amino acids long. CDR1 and CDR2 (germline): MNHEY, SMNVEV (reference sequence). CDR3 loop: CASSNNREMWEKLFF. DNA for the CDR3: TGTGCCAGCAGTAACAACAGGGAGATGTGGGAAAAACTGTTTTTT.

This chain uses TRBV19 with TRBJ2-7, with a possible D match to TRBD1 (6 bases). The CDR3 is 14 amino acids. Germline CDR1 is LNHDA and CDR2 is SQIVND (reference sequence). V lost 4 bases, J lost 0 bases, and 10 bases lay in between. In nucleotides, the CDR3 is TGTGCCAGTAGTACAAACAGGGACTCCTACGAGCAGTACTTC. Amino acids: CASSTNRDSYEQYF. Complete variable domain (other parts from reference TRBV19 and TRBJ2-7): DGGITQSPKYLFRKEGQNVTLSCEQNLNHDAMYWYRQDPGQGLRLIYYSQIVNDFQKGDIAEGYSVSREKKESFPLTVTSAQKNPTAFYLCASSTNRDSYEQYFGPGTRLTVT.

The genes are TRBV27 and TRBJ1-5; weak D call: TRBD1 (6 bases). There are 16 residues in the CDR3. The germline gives CDR1 MNHEY, CDR2 SMNVEV (reference sequence). Trimming stripped 0 bases from V and 3 bases from J, with 12 bases between. The chain's CDR3 is CASSLSWGQVNQPQHF. DNA for the CDR3: TGTGCCAGCAGTTTATCGTGGGGGCAAGTCAATCAGCCCCAGCATTTT.

The V call is TRBV21-1, the J call TRBJ2-6; the table's D call of TRBD1 was not tested on the DNA. TRBV21-1 is tagged as a pseudogene. The CDR3 is 21 residues long. The CDR3 sequence: CASSLTFRETGTISGANVLTF. The CDR3, as DNA: TGTGCCAGCAGCCTAACTTTTCGGGAGACAGGGACAATTTCTGGGGCCAACGTCCTGACTTTC.

This clone is a singleton in its sample. The CDR3 DNA is TGCGCCAGCAGCCTCCGAGAGGAGACCTTAAGTGAAGCTTTCTTT. Its protein product is CASSLREETLSEAFF. The chain links TRBV4-1 to TRBJ1-1; D not certain. CDR1 and CDR2 (germline): MGHRA, YSYEKL. This CDR3 is 15 amino acids long. Trimming took off 4 bases at V and 7 bases at J, with 19 bases between the two ends.

The chain uses TRBV11-1 and TRBJ1-1; TRBD1 matches 7 bases. Germline V gene lookup returns CDR1 SGHAT and CDR2 FQDESV (reference sequence). The CDR3 has 15 residues. V shed 5 bases and J 2 bases; nucleotides not matched to a gene: 8. CDR3 in DNA: TGTGCCAGCAGCCCAAGGACAGGAGTCAACACTGAAGCTTTCTTT. Its translation: CASSPRTGVNTEAFF.

V is TRBV19 and J is TRBJ1-1; 7 bases are shared with TRBD1. Germline V CDR1 and CDR2: LNHDA, SQIVND (reference sequence). Germline trimming cut 5 bases from V and 0 bases from J; bases unmatched to any gene: 15. The CDR3 is made up of 18 amino acids. The CDR3, as DNA: TGTGCCAGTAGTGTCCTACAGGGGAGAGGAGGACTGAACACTGAAGCTTTCTTT. Its protein product is CASSVLQGRGGLNTEAFF.

The rearrangement links TRBV6-5 to TRBJ1-1, with TRBD1 matching over 7 bases. This CDR3 is 16 amino acids long. Germline assignment: CDR1 MNHEY and CDR2 SVGAGI. V gave up 2 bases and J gave up 0 bases; unmatched junction bases: 6. The CDR3 reads CASSYGQAFMNTEAFF. CDR3 DNA sequence: TGTGCCAGCAGTTACGGACAGGCGTTCATGAACACTGAAGCTTTCTTT.

The V and J genes are TRBV6-2 or TRBV6-3 and TRBJ2-3; 9 positions match TRBD2. Germline V gives CDR1 MNHEY, CDR2 SVGEGT. The CDR3 sequence is 18 residues long. Trimming at V came to 6 bases and at J to 0 bases, leaving 13 bases not matched to a gene. CDR3 loop: CASSLQAGGYVSTDTQYF. The CDR3 nucleotides read TGTGCCAGCAGCCTCCAAGCGGGGGGTTATGTGAGCACAGATACGCAGTATTTT.

The chain joins TRBV11-3 to TRBJ2-2; D remains unclear. This CDR3 is built from 12 residues. V lost 3 bases to trimming and J lost 6 bases, with 5 bases between them. Germline lookup yields CDR1 SGHNT and CDR2 YENEEA. The CDR3 coding sequence is TGTGCCAGCAGCTTGTATTCCGGGGAGCTGTTTTTT. Amino acids: CASSLYSGELFF.

The chain uses TRBV24-1 and TRBJ2-3; D is unclear. Trimming stripped 3 bases from V and 2 bases from J, with 23 bases between. The CDR3 length is 19 residues. The germline CDR1 and CDR2 sequences are KGHDR and SFDVKD. CDR3 loop: CATSDPYTRRGRYTDTQYF. Here the CDR3 DNA reads TGTGCCACCAGTGATCCCTATACTCGTAGAGGCCGCTACACAGATACGCAGTATTTT.